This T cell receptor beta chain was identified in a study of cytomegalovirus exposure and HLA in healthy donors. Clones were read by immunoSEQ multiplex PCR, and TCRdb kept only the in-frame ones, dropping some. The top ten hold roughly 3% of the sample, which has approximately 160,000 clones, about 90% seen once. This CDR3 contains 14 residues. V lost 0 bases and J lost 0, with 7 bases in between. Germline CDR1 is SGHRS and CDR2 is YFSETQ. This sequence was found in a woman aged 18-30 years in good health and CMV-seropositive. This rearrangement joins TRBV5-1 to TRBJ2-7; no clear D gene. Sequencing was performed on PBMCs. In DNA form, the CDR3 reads TGCGCCAGCAGCTTGGGGCTTCTCTCCTACGAGCAGTACTTC. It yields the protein CASSLGLLSYEQYF.